The rows below give T cell receptor beta chains drawn from one sample of a study of blood T cell repertoires in COVID-19. Libraries were prepared by immunoSEQ multiplex PCR; TCRdb keeps only in-frame clonotypes and omits some of them. The sample carries roughly 100,000 clones, approximately 89% recorded once. Sequences were obtained from peripheral blood. These receptors came from an elderly woman in a cohort sampled during active COVID-19. Both conserved end residues are part of each CDR3. The D gene is left open where the match is weak. Clone size is stated in some rows and not others, as once, few, many or a class when expanded.

>NA|NA|14|TRBV5-6|TRBJ1-2
TGTGCCAGCAGCTTTGTACAAAGCGGCTATGGCTACACCTTC
CASSFVQSGYGYTF
>NA|NA|16|TRBV10-3|TRBJ1-1
TGTGCCATCAGTGAGTCAGGCAGGATAGGGGACACTGAAGCTTTCTTT
CAISESGRIGDTEAFF
>NA|TRBD1|15|TRBV3-1/TRBV3-2|TRBJ2-3
TGTGCCAGCAGCCAACGGCAGGGGGCAGGAGATACGCAGTATTTT
CASSQRQGAGDTQYF
>NA|TRBD1|15|TRBV6-1|TRBJ2-7
TGTGCCAGCAGTGAAGTGGGGACAGGGAGCTACGAGCAGTACTTC
CASSEVGTGSYEQYF
>NA|NA|12|TRBV6-5|TRBJ2-1
TGTGCCAGCAGTCTTCTAAACGATGAGCAGTTCTTC
CASSLLNDEQFF
>NA|TRBD2|15|TRBV5-1|TRBJ2-2
TGCGCCAGCAGCCCAACTAGCGCGAACACCGGGGAGCTGTTTTTT
CASSPTSANTGELFF
>NA|NA|14|TRBV14|TRBJ2-5
TGTGCCAGCAGCCGTACCCCAGGGCTTGGGACCCAGTACTTC
CASSRTPGLGTQYF
>NA|TRBD1|14|TRBV18|TRBJ1-2
TGTGCCAGCTCGGAGGACAGGGGGGGCTATGGCTACACCTTC
CASSEDRGGYGYTF
>NA|NA|14|TRBV4-1|TRBJ2-2
TGCGCCACCGACGGGGGGCCGAACACCGGGGAGCTGTTTTTT
CATDGGPNTGELFF
>NA|NA|12|TRBV5-8|TRBJ1-2
TGTGCCAGCAGCTTTTGGGGGGGTGGCTACACCTTC
CASSFWGGGYTF
>NA|TRBD1|15|TRBV6-5|TRBJ1-4
TGTGCCAGCAGGAGGGACAGGTTAACTAATGAAAAACTGTTTTTT
CASRRDRLTNEKLFF
>NA|TRBD2|15|TRBV18|TRBJ2-7
TGTGCCAGCTCACCGATGCCTAGCGGAGCCTACGAGCAGTACTTC
CASSPMPSGAYEQYF
>once|NA|15|TRBV5-4|TRBJ1-1
TGTGCCAGCAGCTTGGGTGGTTTCGCTACCACTGAAGCTTTCTTT
CASSLGGFATTEAFF
>once|NA|17|TRBV4-2|TRBJ2-1
TGTGCCAGCAGCCAGGATATGACTACACTTCAATACAATGAGCAGTTCTTC
CASSQDMTTLQYNEQFF
>NA|TRBD1|16|TRBV11-2|TRBJ1-3
TGTGCCAGCAGCTCTTGGGAGACAGGGGCTGGAAACACCATATATTTT
CASSSWETGAGNTIYF
>NA|NA|15|TRBV7-9|TRBJ2-2
TGTGCCAGCATTCAACAGAGTACGAACACCGGGGAGCTGTTTTTT
CASIQQSTNTGELFF
>NA|NA|16|TRBV7-9|TRBJ1-3
TGTGCCAGCAGCTTAGCCGGGGGAGGGGCTGGAAACACCATATATTTT
CASSLAGGGAGNTIYF
>NA|TRBD1|13|TRBV29-1|TRBJ2-3
TGCAGCGTTGTAGACAGGGTGTCAGATACGCAGTATTTT
CSVVDRVSDTQYF
>NA|NA|13|TRBV7-3|TRBJ1-1
TGTGCCAGCAGCTTAGACGGGGACACCGAAGCTTTCTTT
CASSLDGDTEAFF
>NA|TRBD1|16|TRBV11-3|TRBJ2-6
TGTGCCAGCAGCTCAGACAGGGGTCCTGGGGCCAACGTCCTGACTTTC
CASSSDRGPGANVLTF
>NA|NA|15|TRBV28|TRBJ1-1
TGTGCCAGTCTTGGGAGGGGGAGAACGAACACTGAAGCTTTCTTT
CASLGRGRTNTEAFF
>NA|TRBD1|14|TRBV18|TRBJ2-3
TGTGCCAGCGCAAGGACAGGGATTACAGATACGCAGTATTTT
CASARTGITDTQYF
>NA|TRBD1|13|TRBV19|TRBJ2-1
TGTGCCAGTGCATCGGACAGGGATACTGAGCAGTTCTTC
CASASDRDTEQFF
>NA|NA|12|TRBV18|TRBJ2-7
TGTGCCAGCTCGGGAGAGAACAACGAGCAGTACTTC
CASSGENNEQYF
>NA|NA|14|TRBV11-2|TRBJ2-4
TGTGCCAGCAAGAACGAACTAGCCAAAAACATTCAGTACTTC
CASKNELAKNIQYF
>NA|NA|15|TRBV11-2|TRBJ1-1
TGTGCCAGCAGCTTACAGGGTACCATGAACACTGAAGCTTTCTTT
CASSLQGTMNTEAFF
>NA|TRBD1|13|TRBV2|TRBJ1-6
TGTGCCATTCGGGACAGGGCAATCGAACCCCTCCACTTT
CAIRDRAIEPLHF
>NA|NA|13|TRBV24-1|TRBJ2-3
TGTGCCACCAGTGATCCTAGCGAGCGAACGCAGTATTTT
CATSDPSERTQYF
>few|NA|13|TRBV28|TRBJ1-5
TGTGCCGGAGCCACGGGGAACAATCAGCCCCAGCATTTT
CAGATGNNQPQHF
>NA|NA|13|TRBV4-2|TRBJ2-7
TGTGCCAGCAGCCAAGTAACTGTCTACGAGCAGTACTTC
CASSQVTVYEQYF
>once|TRBD1|13|TRBV6-5|TRBJ1-4
TGTGCCAGCAGACCGGGACAGGTAGTAAAACTGTTTTTT
CASRPGQVVKLFF
>once|TRBD1|15|TRBV7-9|TRBJ1-5
TGTGCCAGCAGCTTACAGGGGGGAAACAATCAGCCCCAGCATTTT
CASSLQGGNNQPQHF
>NA|TRBD1|12|TRBV27|TRBJ1-2
TGTGCCAGCGGCGAGGGGGCCTATGGCTACACCTTC
CASGEGAYGYTF
>NA|TRBD2|16|TRBV5-4|TRBJ2-2
TGTGCCAGCAGCTTGGCCAGGACGGGAGGAACCGGGGAGCTGTTTTTT
CASSLARTGGTGELFF
>NA|NA|15|TRBV5-6|TRBJ2-3
TGTGCCAGCAGCTTGGCCACAGGTGGCACAGATACGCAGTATTTT
CASSLATGGTDTQYF
>NA|NA|13|TRBV4-1|TRBJ2-2
TGCGCCAGCAGCCCAGGGGTGACCGGGGAGCTGTTTTTT
CASSPGVTGELFF
>NA|TRBD2|14|TRBV7-9|TRBJ2-2
TGTGCCAGCAGCTCGGGGGGGGTCACCGGGGAGCTGTTTTTT
CASSSGGVTGELFF
>NA|NA|17|TRBV21-1|TRBJ2-2
TGTGCCAGCAGCAAATCTGCCTCTGGACAGCCCGCCGGGGAGCTGTTTTTT
CASSKSASGQPAGELFF
>NA|NA|15|TRBV28|TRBJ2-6
TGTGCCAGCAGTCCAGACAGGAGATGGGCCAACGTCCTGACTTTC
CASSPDRRWANVLTF